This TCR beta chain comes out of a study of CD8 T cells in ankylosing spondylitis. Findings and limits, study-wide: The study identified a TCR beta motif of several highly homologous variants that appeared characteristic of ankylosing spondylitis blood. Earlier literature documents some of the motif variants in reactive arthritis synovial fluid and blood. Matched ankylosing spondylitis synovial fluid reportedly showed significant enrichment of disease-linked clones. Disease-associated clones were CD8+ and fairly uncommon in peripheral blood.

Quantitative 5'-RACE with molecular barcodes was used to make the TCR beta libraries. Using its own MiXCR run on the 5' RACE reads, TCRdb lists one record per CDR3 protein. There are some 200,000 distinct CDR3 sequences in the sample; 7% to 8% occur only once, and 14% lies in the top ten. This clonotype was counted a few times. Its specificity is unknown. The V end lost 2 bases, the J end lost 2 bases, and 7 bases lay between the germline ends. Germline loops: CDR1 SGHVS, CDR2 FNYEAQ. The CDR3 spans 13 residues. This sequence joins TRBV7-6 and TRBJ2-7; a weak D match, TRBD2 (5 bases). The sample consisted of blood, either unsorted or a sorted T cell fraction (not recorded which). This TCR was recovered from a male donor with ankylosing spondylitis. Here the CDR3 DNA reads TGTGCCAGCAGCTTACGGGGAACCTACGAGCAGTACTTC. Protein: CASSLRGTYEQYF. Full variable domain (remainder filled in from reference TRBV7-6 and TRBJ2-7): GAGVSQSPRYKVTKRGQDVALRCDPISGHVSLYWYRQALGQGPEFLTYFNYEAQQDKSGLPNDRFSAERPEGSISTLTIQRTEQRDSAMYRCASSLRGTYEQYFGPGTRLTVT.